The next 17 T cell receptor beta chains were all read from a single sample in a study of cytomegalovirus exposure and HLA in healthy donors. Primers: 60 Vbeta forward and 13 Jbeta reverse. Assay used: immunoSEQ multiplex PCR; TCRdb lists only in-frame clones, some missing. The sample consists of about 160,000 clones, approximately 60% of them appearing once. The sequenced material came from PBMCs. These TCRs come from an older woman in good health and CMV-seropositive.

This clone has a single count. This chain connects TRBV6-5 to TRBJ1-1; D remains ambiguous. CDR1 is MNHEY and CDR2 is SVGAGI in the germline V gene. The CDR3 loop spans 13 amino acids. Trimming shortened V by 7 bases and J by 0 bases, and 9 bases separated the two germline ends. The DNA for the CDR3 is TGTGCCAGCATTGCAGAACTGAACACTGAAGCTTTCTTT. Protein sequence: CASIAELNTEAFF.

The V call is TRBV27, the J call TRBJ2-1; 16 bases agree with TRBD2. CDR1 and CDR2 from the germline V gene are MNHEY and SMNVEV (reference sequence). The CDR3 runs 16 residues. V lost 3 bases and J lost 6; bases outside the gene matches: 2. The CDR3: CASSFGTSGRGNEQFF. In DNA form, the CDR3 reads TGTGCCAGCAGTTTCGGGACTAGCGGGAGGGGCAATGAGCAGTTCTTC.

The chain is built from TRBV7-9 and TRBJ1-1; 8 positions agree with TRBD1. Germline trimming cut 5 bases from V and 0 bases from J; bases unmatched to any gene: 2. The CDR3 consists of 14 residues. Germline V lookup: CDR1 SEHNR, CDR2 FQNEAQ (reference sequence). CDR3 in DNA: TGTGCCAGCAGCGTGGGACAGGTGAACACTGAAGCTTTCTTT. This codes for CASSVGQVNTEAFF.

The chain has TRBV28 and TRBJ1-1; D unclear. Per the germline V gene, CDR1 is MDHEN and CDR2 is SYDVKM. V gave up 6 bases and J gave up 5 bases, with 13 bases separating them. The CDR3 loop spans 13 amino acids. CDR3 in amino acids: CASRITGGTEAFF. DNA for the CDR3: TGTGCCAGCAGGATCACTGGAGGAACTGAAGCTTTCTTT.

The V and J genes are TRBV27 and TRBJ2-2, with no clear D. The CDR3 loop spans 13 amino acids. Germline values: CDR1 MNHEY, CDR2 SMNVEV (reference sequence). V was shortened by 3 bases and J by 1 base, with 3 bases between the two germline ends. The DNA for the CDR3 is TGTGCCAGCAGTTTCATGAACACCGGGGAGCTGTTTTTT. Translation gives CASSFMNTGELFF.

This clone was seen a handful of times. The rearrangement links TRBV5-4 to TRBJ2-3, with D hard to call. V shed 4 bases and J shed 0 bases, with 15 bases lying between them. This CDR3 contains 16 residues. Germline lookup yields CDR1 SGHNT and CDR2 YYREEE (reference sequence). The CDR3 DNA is TGTGCCAGCAGCGATAAGACAACCTCTAGCACAGATACGCAGTATTTT. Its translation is CASSDKTTSSTDTQYF.

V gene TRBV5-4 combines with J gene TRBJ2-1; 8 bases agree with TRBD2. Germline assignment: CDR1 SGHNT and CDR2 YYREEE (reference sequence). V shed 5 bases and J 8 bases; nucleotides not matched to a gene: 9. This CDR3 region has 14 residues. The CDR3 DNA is TGTGCCAGCAGAAAGGGACTAGTTGGTGATGAGCAGTTCTTC. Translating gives CASRKGLVGDEQFF.

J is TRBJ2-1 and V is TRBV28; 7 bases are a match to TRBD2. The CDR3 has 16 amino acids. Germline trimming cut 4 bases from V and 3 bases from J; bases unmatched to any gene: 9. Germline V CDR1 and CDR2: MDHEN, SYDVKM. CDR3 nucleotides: TGTGCCAGCAGTTCATTACTAGCGAATCACTACAATGAGCAGTTCTTC. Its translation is CASSSLLANHYNEQFF. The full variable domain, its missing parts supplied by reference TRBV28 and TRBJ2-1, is DVKVTQSSRYLVKRTGEKVFLECVQDMDHENMFWYRQDPGLGLRLIYFSYDVKMKEKGDIPEGYSVSREKKERFSLILESASTNQTSMYLCASSSLLANHYNEQFFGPGTRLTVL.

In nucleotides, the CDR3 is TGTGCCAGCACTAAGCGGGGCCTTAGCACAGATACGCAGTATTTT. As protein: CASTKRGLSTDTQYF. V and J are TRBV2 and TRBJ2-3, with 7 bases that match TRBD2. Trimming removed 7 bases from V and 0 bases from J; junction bases left unmatched: 7. Germline assignment: CDR1 SNHLY and CDR2 FYNNEI. The CDR3 runs 15 residues.

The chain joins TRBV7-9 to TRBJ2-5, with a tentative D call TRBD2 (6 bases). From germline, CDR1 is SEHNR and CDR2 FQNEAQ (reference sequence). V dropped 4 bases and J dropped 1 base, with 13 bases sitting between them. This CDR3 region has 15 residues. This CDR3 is CASSSLTSPQETQYF. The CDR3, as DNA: TGTGCCAGCAGCTCCCTTACTAGCCCCCAAGAGACCCAGTACTTC.

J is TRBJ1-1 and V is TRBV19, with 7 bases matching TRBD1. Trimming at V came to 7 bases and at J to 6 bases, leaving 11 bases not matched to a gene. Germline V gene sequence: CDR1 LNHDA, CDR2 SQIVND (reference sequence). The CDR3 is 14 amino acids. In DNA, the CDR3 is TGTGCCAGTATGCCGGGACAGACGTGGTCTGAAGCTTTCTTT. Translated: CASMPGQTWSEAFF.

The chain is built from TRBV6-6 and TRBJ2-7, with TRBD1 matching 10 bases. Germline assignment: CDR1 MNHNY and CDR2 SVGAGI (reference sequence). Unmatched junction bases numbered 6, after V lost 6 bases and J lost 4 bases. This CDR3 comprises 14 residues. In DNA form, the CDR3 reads TGTGCCAGCAGCTCCGGACAGGGGGGGTACGAGCAGTACTTC. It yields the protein CASSSGQGGYEQYF.

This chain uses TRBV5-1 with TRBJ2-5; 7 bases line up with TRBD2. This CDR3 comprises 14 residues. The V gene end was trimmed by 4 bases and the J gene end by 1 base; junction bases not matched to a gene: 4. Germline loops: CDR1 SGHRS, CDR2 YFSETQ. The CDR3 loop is CASSRGEGQETQYF. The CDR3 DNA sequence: TGCGCCAGCAGCCGGGGGGAGGGCCAAGAGACCCAGTACTTC.

The CDR3 region has the DNA TGTGCCAGTAGTATCTGGGACAGGGGCAATCAGCCCCAGCATTTT. It encodes CASSIWDRGNQPQHF. The chain has TRBV19 and TRBJ1-5; 9 bases match TRBD1. The CDR3 is made up of 15 amino acids. Germline V CDR1 and CDR2: LNHDA, SQIVND (reference sequence). V trimming: 3 bases; J trimming: 2 bases; junction bases outside the gene matches: 2. Complete variable domain (other parts from reference TRBV19 and TRBJ1-5): DGGITQSPKYLFRKEGQNVTLSCEQNLNHDAMYWYRQDPGQGLRLIYYSQIVNDFQKGDIAEGYSVSREKKESFPLTVTSAQKNPTAFYLCASSIWDRGNQPQHFGDGTRLSIL.

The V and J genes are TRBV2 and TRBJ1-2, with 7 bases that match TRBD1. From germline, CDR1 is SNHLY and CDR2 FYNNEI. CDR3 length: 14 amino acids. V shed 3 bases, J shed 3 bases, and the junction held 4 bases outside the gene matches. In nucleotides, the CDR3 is TGTGCCAGCAGTGATTACAGGGGCTACTATGGCTACACCTTC. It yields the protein CASSDYRGYYGYTF. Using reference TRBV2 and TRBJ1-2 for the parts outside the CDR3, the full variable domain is EPEVTQTPSHQVTQMGQEVILRCVPISNHLYFYWYRQILGQKVEFLVSFYNNEISEKSEIFDDQFSVERPDGSNFTLKIRSTKLEDSAMYFCASSDYRGYYGYTFGSGTRLTVV.

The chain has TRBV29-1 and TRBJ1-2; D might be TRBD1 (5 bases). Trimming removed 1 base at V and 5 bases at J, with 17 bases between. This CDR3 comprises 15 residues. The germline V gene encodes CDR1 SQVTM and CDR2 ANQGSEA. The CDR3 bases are TGCAGCGTTGAAGTAGGATTGCGGGGGGGGTATGGCTACACCTTC. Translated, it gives CSVEVGLRGGYGYTF.

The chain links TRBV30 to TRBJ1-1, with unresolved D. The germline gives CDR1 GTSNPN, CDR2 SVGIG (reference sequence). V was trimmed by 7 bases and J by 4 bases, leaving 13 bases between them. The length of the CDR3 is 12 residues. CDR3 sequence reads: CAFRAGSTEAFF. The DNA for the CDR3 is TGTGCCTTCCGGGCGGGGAGCACTGAAGCTTTCTTT.